The clone carrying this TCR beta chain was picked up one time. This specimen comes from a study of blood T cell repertoires in COVID-19. Looking at the study overall: COVID-19 samples, acute and convalescent, were from the United States, Italy and Spain. T cells, B-cell-depleted T cells, or PBMCs provided the cDNA or gDNA that served as material.

V lost 4 bases and J 7 bases, leaving 13 bases between the germline ends. The V gene's germline CDR1 is GTSNPN and CDR2 SVGIG (reference sequence). The CDR3 runs to 13 residues. Original analysis: By means of reference gene primer amplification, nucleated cell counts were estimated. Produced via immunoSEQ multiplex PCR; TCRdb's table is partial and in-frame only. The DNA gave D and trimming, while V, J and clone size come from that table. The sample contains over 80,000 clones, around 82% of which appear only once. The receptor comes from a woman aged 60-75 years with acute or convalescent COVID-19. Sequences were obtained from peripheral blood. The J gene is TRBJ1-4, the V gene TRBV30; no clear D. The CDR3 protein is CAWIGKAGEKLFF. CDR3 DNA: TGTGCCTGGATCGGCAAGGCAGGTGAAAAACTGTTTTTT.